These T cell receptor beta chains were read from a single sample in a study of T cells in Graves' hyperthyroidism and ophthalmopathy. TCRdb itself ran the multiplex PCR reads through MiXCR, one entry per CDR3 protein. This table has 550,000 to 700,000 distinct CDR3 sequences, around 42% appearing once. The sample was peripheral blood or thyroid tissue (not recorded which). The origin of the receptors is an adult woman with Graves' disease, either hyperthyroidism or ophthalmopathy (not recorded which). CDR3s include the opening cysteine and the closing phenylalanine or tryptophan. Fields, in order: CDR3 DNA, CDR3 protein, clone size, J gene, V gene, D gene. A D gene is named only where the DNA matches it firmly. Not all rows give a size; the values are once, few, many and, for expanded clones, a class.

CDR3nt: TGCAGCACGGATCAGGGAGGGACTAGCGGGACCCACGAGCAGTACTTC
CDR3aa: CSTDQGGTSGTHEQYF
abundance: many
j_gene: TRBJ2-7
v_gene: TRBV20-1
d_gene: TRBD2

CDR3nt: TGTGCCAGCACCCCTCCCTGGGGCAATCAGCCCCAGCATTTT
CDR3aa: CASTPPWGNQPQHF
abundance: -
j_gene: TRBJ1-5
v_gene: TRBV28
d_gene: -

CDR3nt: TGTGCCAGCAGTGCCGAGGGACAGGGGGAAGCTTTCTTT
CDR3aa: CASSAEGQGEAFF
abundance: -
j_gene: TRBJ1-1
v_gene: TRBV2
d_gene: TRBD1

CDR3nt: TGCGCCAGCAGCCAACCGGGACAGGGGAGCCCCCGTGAAAAACTGTTTTTT
CDR3aa: CASSQPGQGSPREKLFF
abundance: -
j_gene: TRBJ1-4
v_gene: TRBV4-3
d_gene: TRBD1

CDR3nt: TGTGCCAGCAACCACAGGGGCAGCTATGGCTACACCTTC
CDR3aa: CASNHRGSYGYTF
abundance: many
j_gene: TRBJ1-2
v_gene: TRBV3-1
d_gene: TRBD1

CDR3nt: TGCAGCGTTGCCAGGACTAGCGGGAACGAGCAGTACTTC
CDR3aa: CSVARTSGNEQYF
abundance: -
j_gene: TRBJ2-7
v_gene: TRBV29-1
d_gene: TRBD2

CDR3nt: TGTGCCAGTAGCCCCAATAGCAATCAGCCCCAGTACTTC
CDR3aa: CASSPNSNQPQYF
abundance: -
j_gene: TRBJ2-5
v_gene: TRBV19
d_gene: -

CDR3nt: TGCGCCAGCAGCCTTAAAAGAGCAGGGATCCACGAGCAGTACTTC
CDR3aa: CASSLKRAGIHEQYF
abundance: many
j_gene: TRBJ2-7
v_gene: TRBV5-1
d_gene: -

CDR3nt: TGTGCCACCAGCAGAGACAGGGGAAGCGAAGGCTACACCTTC
CDR3aa: CATSRDRGSEGYTF
abundance: few
j_gene: TRBJ1-2
v_gene: TRBV15
d_gene: -

CDR3nt: TGCAGTGCTAGAGTCAGGGATAGCAATCAGCCCCAGTACTTC
CDR3aa: CSARVRDSNQPQYF
abundance: once
j_gene: TRBJ2-5
v_gene: TRBV20-1
d_gene: -

CDR3nt: TGTGCCAGCAGCTCTAGGCAGGGGATAGACGAGCAGTACTTC
CDR3aa: CASSSRQGIDEQYF
abundance: few
j_gene: TRBJ2-7
v_gene: TRBV6-2/TRBV6-3
d_gene: -

CDR3nt: TGTGCCAGCAGGTCCTTCAGAGCCGAGCAGTACTTC
CDR3aa: CASRSFRAEQYF
abundance: many
j_gene: TRBJ2-7
v_gene: TRBV28
d_gene: -

CDR3nt: TGTGCCAGCAGCACGGGACAGGTCGAAGCTTTCTTT
CDR3aa: CASSTGQVEAFF
abundance: -
j_gene: TRBJ1-1
v_gene: TRBV7-2
d_gene: TRBD1

CDR3nt: TGTGCCAGCAGCGTAACAGGGTTTACTTCACCCCTCCACTTT
CDR3aa: CASSVTGFTSPLHF
abundance: few
j_gene: TRBJ1-6
v_gene: TRBV7-9
d_gene: -

CDR3nt: TGTGCCAGCAGCCAGGGGACAGCTTTTAATCAGCCCCAGCATTTT
CDR3aa: CASSQGTAFNQPQHF
abundance: many
j_gene: TRBJ1-5
v_gene: TRBV3-1
d_gene: TRBD1

CDR3nt: TGCGCCAGCAGCCCTTCAGGGGGGACGTACAGCTCTGGAAACACCATATATTTT
CDR3aa: CASSPSGGTYSSGNTIYF
abundance: many
j_gene: TRBJ1-3
v_gene: TRBV5-1
d_gene: TRBD1

CDR3nt: TGCAGTGCTAGAGATCCTGACAGGGTAGAGACCCAGTACTTC
CDR3aa: CSARDPDRVETQYF
abundance: -
j_gene: TRBJ2-5
v_gene: TRBV20-1
d_gene: TRBD1

CDR3nt: TGCGCCAGCAGCGTATCTAACACTGAAGCTTTCTTT
CDR3aa: CASSVSNTEAFF
abundance: many
j_gene: TRBJ1-1
v_gene: TRBV5-1
d_gene: -

CDR3nt: TGCAGTGCTAGGGGGCTAGCGGGGGTCCAAGAGACCCAGTACTTC
CDR3aa: CSARGLAGVQETQYF
abundance: -
j_gene: TRBJ2-5
v_gene: TRBV20-1
d_gene: TRBD2

CDR3nt: TGTGCCAGCAGCTTCCAGCCCCGGCATTTT
CDR3aa: CASSFQPRHF
abundance: -
j_gene: TRBJ1-5
v_gene: TRBV7-3
d_gene: -